A selection of T cell receptor beta chains follows, all from one sample in a study of blood T cell repertoires in COVID-19. Clones were sequenced by immunoSEQ multiplex PCR, and TCRdb holds only the in-frame ones, with some missing. The sample carries under 200,000 clones, 88% recorded once. The sample taken for sequencing was peripheral blood. These receptors were obtained from a man aged 60 to 69 with acute or convalescent COVID-19. Both conserved end residues are part of each CDR3.

V: TRBV18; J: TRBJ1-1; CDR3: CASSPYADFQNTEAFF
V: TRBV6-5; J: TRBJ2-3; CDR3: CASSYRGHGGPDTQYF
V: TRBV6-5; J: TRBJ2-1; CDR3: CASSYSSLGEQFF
V: TRBV19; J: TRBJ2-1; CDR3: CASNIGGAGTYNEQFF
V: TRBV5-1; J: TRBJ2-5; CDR3: CASSLYYQETQYF
V: TRBV4-1; J: TRBJ1-2; CDR3: CASSQEQAYGYTF
V: TRBV5-1; J: TRBJ1-2; CDR3: CASSLALPGQGYGYTF
V: TRBV18; J: TRBJ1-6; CDR3: CASSTVGGTNSPLHF
V: TRBV5-1; J: TRBJ2-1; CDR3: CASSMGPGLDYNEQFF
V: TRBV9; J: TRBJ2-2; CDR3: CASSAGLADPGELFF
V: TRBV19; J: TRBJ2-5; CDR3: CASSKVGVAETQYF
V: TRBV12-3/TRBV12-4; J: TRBJ1-1; CDR3: CASSLSGYTEAFF
V: TRBV24-1; J: TRBJ2-5; CDR3: CATSDLERLYF
V: TRBV19; J: TRBJ2-1; CDR3: CASSDPGTSGRAFDYNEQFF
V: TRBV30; J: TRBJ1-5; CDR3: CAWNQGSENQPQHF
V: TRBV24-1; J: TRBJ2-2; CDR3: CATSDRTAYTGELFF
V: TRBV5-4; J: TRBJ2-5; CDR3: CASSLDSRETQYF
V: TRBV19; J: TRBJ2-3; CDR3: CAVVGGQGTDTQYF
V: TRBV24-1; J: TRBJ2-5; CDR3: CATGDRARETQYF
V: TRBV4-1; J: TRBJ2-7; CDR3: CASSPQTGGREQYF
V: TRBV18; J: TRBJ1-2; CDR3: CASSPPTNNYGYTF
V: TRBV18; J: TRBJ1-2; CDR3: CASSPDAESRGYTF
V: TRBV19; J: TRBJ1-3; CDR3: CASRKGGDSGNTIYF
V: TRBV5-4; J: TRBJ1-3; CDR3: CASSQRGHYSGNTIYF
V: TRBV9; J: TRBJ1-3; CDR3: CASSLSGRVGNTIYF
V: TRBV3-1/TRBV3-2; J: TRBJ1-1; CDR3: CASSAQTGPYPNTEAFF
V: TRBV18; J: TRBJ2-1; CDR3: CASSPVRGQGGNEQFF
V: TRBV24-1; J: TRBJ1-4; CDR3: CATRGGGDEKLFF
V: TRBV5-6; J: TRBJ2-3; CDR3: CASSTGDTDTQYF
V: TRBV11-1; J: TRBJ1-4; CDR3: CASSGGTGSNEKLFF
V: TRBV21-1; J: TRBJ1-1; CDR3: CASASGFTEAFF